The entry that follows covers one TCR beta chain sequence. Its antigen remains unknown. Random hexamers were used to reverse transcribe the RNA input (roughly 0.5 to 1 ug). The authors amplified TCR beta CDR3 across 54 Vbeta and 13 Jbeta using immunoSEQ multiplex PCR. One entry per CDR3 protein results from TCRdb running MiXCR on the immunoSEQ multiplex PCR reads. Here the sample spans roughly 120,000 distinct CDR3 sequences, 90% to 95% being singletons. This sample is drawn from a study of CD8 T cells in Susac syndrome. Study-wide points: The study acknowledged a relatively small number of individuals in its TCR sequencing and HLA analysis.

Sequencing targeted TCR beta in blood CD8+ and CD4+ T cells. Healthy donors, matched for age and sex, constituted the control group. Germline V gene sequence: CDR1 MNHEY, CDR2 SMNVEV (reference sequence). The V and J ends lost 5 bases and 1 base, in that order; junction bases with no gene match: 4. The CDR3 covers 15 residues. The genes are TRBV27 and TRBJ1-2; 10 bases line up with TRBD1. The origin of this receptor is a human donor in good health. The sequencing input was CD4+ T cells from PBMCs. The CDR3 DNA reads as TGTGCCAGCAGTATGGGACAGGGGAATAACTATGGCTACACCTTC. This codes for CASSMGQGNNYGYTF.